Listed below are T cell receptor beta chains from one sample, sequenced in a study of T-cell reconstitution after alpha-beta-depleted transplantation in children. In TCRdb, the PCR reads were re-called with MiXCR into one record per CDR3 protein. The sample contains 200,000 to 250,000 distinct CDR3 sequences, approximately 11% of which appear only once. This specimen consisted of PBMCs, obtained before TCRalphabeta/CD19-depleted stem cell transplant. These receptors all stem from a child in the first two years of life with acute myeloid leukemia, due to receive a stem cell transplant. Both conserved end residues are part of each CDR3. Fields, in order: V gene, J gene, D gene, clone size, CDR3 protein, CDR3 DNA. A D gene is named only where the DNA matches it firmly. Size is stated for part of the rows, as once, few or many counts, or as a class when the clone is expanded.

v_call: TRBV7-8
j_call: TRBJ2-1
d_call: .
clone_size: many
cdr3_aa: CASSLKQVPYNEQFF
cdr3_nt: TGTGCCAGCAGCTTAAAACAGGTCCCTTACAATGAGCAGTTCTTC

v_call: TRBV6-1
j_call: TRBJ1-2
d_call: TRBD1
clone_size: many
cdr3_aa: CASRGQVYGYTF
cdr3_nt: TGTGCCAGCAGAGGACAGGTGTATGGCTACACCTTC

v_call: TRBV12-3/TRBV12-4
j_call: TRBJ2-7
d_call: TRBD1
clone_size: many
cdr3_aa: CASRSSPGQGTYEQYF
cdr3_nt: TGTGCCAGCAGATCTTCTCCGGGACAGGGGACCTACGAGCAGTACTTC

v_call: TRBV19
j_call: TRBJ2-1
d_call: TRBD2
clone_size: .
cdr3_aa: CASSIEPGLAGSNEQFF
cdr3_nt: TGTGCCAGTAGTATAGAACCAGGACTAGCGGGGTCCAATGAGCAGTTCTTC

v_call: TRBV4-1
j_call: TRBJ2-1
d_call: TRBD2
clone_size: many
cdr3_aa: CASSPTRLAGGPYNEQFF
cdr3_nt: TGCGCCAGCAGCCCCACCCGGCTAGCGGGAGGGCCCTACAATGAGCAGTTCTTC

v_call: TRBV18
j_call: TRBJ2-1
d_call: TRBD2
clone_size: .
cdr3_aa: CASSPSTSGSSYNEQFF
cdr3_nt: TGTGCCAGCTCACCATCGACTAGCGGGAGCTCCTACAATGAGCAGTTCTTC

v_call: TRBV7-2
j_call: TRBJ1-2
d_call: .
clone_size: many
cdr3_aa: CASSLWGEDGYTF
cdr3_nt: TGTGCCAGCAGCTTATGGGGGGAGGATGGCTACACCTTC

v_call: TRBV18
j_call: TRBJ1-1
d_call: .
clone_size: .
cdr3_aa: CASSPRGADRMNEAFF
cdr3_nt: TGTGCCAGCTCACCACGGGGGGCGGATAGAATGAATGAAGCTTTCTTT

v_call: TRBV20-1
j_call: TRBJ2-1
d_call: TRBD1
clone_size: many
cdr3_aa: CSARAGTGDINEQFF
cdr3_nt: TGCAGTGCTAGAGCCGGGACAGGGGATATCAATGAGCAGTTCTTC

v_call: TRBV10-3
j_call: TRBJ2-7
d_call: .
clone_size: many
cdr3_aa: CAISVSDSYEQYF
cdr3_nt: TGTGCCATCAGTGTGTCGGACTCCTACGAGCAGTACTTC

v_call: TRBV6-5
j_call: TRBJ1-4
d_call: .
clone_size: many
cdr3_aa: CATQGRAATNEKLFF
cdr3_nt: TGTGCCACCCAGGGTCGGGCTGCAACTAATGAAAAACTGTTTTTT

v_call: TRBV6-2/TRBV6-3
j_call: TRBJ2-1
d_call: .
clone_size: few
cdr3_aa: CASSYSMVAEQFF
cdr3_nt: TGTGCCAGCAGTTACTCGATGGTAGCTGAGCAGTTCTTC

v_call: TRBV5-1
j_call: TRBJ1-1
d_call: TRBD1
clone_size: many
cdr3_aa: CASSLTPGQALYTEAFF
cdr3_nt: TGCGCCAGCAGCCTAACCCCGGGACAGGCTCTTTACACTGAAGCTTTCTTT

v_call: TRBV5-1
j_call: TRBJ1-2
d_call: .
clone_size: many
cdr3_aa: CASSWGTPQKYGYTF
cdr3_nt: TGCGCCAGCAGCTGGGGGACACCTCAGAAATATGGCTACACCTTC

v_call: TRBV6-6
j_call: TRBJ2-7
d_call: .
clone_size: many
cdr3_aa: CASSTDFYEQYF
cdr3_nt: TGTGCCAGCAGTACAGACTTCTACGAGCAGTACTTC

v_call: TRBV7-2
j_call: TRBJ2-1
d_call: TRBD2
clone_size: many
cdr3_aa: CASSPRSSGRSYEQFF
cdr3_nt: TGTGCCAGCAGCCCAAGGTCTAGCGGGAGATCGTATGAGCAGTTCTTC

v_call: TRBV20-1
j_call: TRBJ2-1
d_call: .
clone_size: many
cdr3_aa: CSASPILNEQFF
cdr3_nt: TGCAGCGCCTCCCCTATCCTCAATGAGCAGTTCTTC

v_call: TRBV20-1
j_call: TRBJ1-1
d_call: .
clone_size: many
cdr3_aa: CSAPARGGTEAFF
cdr3_nt: TGCAGTGCACCGGCCCGGGGAGGCACTGAAGCTTTCTTT

v_call: TRBV20-1
j_call: TRBJ2-7
d_call: TRBD1
clone_size: many
cdr3_aa: CSARGTGGYEQYF
cdr3_nt: TGCAGTGCTAGAGGGACAGGGGGCTACGAGCAGTACTTC

v_call: TRBV12-3/TRBV12-4
j_call: TRBJ1-6
d_call: TRBD1
clone_size: many
cdr3_aa: CASTSGTGGPNSPLHF
cdr3_nt: TGTGCCAGCACCTCCGGGACAGGGGGTCCCAATTCACCCCTCCACTTT

v_call: TRBV6-2/TRBV6-3
j_call: TRBJ1-4
d_call: .
clone_size: many
cdr3_aa: CASSPTEGGEKLFF
cdr3_nt: TGTGCCAGCAGTCCTACAGAGGGAGGCGAAAAACTGTTTTTT

v_call: TRBV9
j_call: TRBJ2-6
d_call: .
clone_size: .
cdr3_aa: CACSVEQAAANVLTF
cdr3_nt: TGTGCCTGCAGCGTAGAGCAGGCTGCGGCCAACGTCCTTACTTTC

v_call: TRBV28
j_call: TRBJ1-1
d_call: .
clone_size: many
cdr3_aa: CASSLGGSQLHEAFF
cdr3_nt: TGTGCCAGCAGTTTAGGTGGGTCCCAACTCCATGAAGCTTTCTTT

v_call: TRBV25-1
j_call: TRBJ2-5
d_call: .
clone_size: many
cdr3_aa: CASSPSWEETQYF
cdr3_nt: TGTGCCAGCAGTCCGAGCTGGGAAGAGACCCAGTACTTC

v_call: TRBV5-1
j_call: TRBJ1-4
d_call: .
clone_size: few
cdr3_aa: CASSLAAGEKLFF
cdr3_nt: TGCGCCAGCAGCTTGGCGGCAGGTGAAAAACTGTTTTTT

v_call: TRBV3-1
j_call: TRBJ2-5
d_call: .
clone_size: many
cdr3_aa: CASSHWDIQETQYF
cdr3_nt: TGTGCCAGCAGCCATTGGGACATCCAAGAGACCCAGTACTTC

v_call: TRBV28
j_call: TRBJ2-2
d_call: .
clone_size: few
cdr3_aa: CASEGIPGELFF
cdr3_nt: TGTGCCAGCGAGGGAATTCCCGGGGAGCTGTTTTTT

v_call: TRBV12-3/TRBV12-4
j_call: TRBJ2-4
d_call: .
clone_size: many
cdr3_aa: CASSFSQLADIQYF
cdr3_nt: TGTGCCAGCAGTTTTTCGCAGTTGGCGGACATTCAGTACTTC

v_call: TRBV7-6
j_call: TRBJ1-1
d_call: .
clone_size: many
cdr3_aa: CASSLPGAWWAFF
cdr3_nt: TGTGCCAGCAGCTTGCCGGGGGCATGGTGGGCTTTCTTT

v_call: TRBV7-2
j_call: TRBJ2-1
d_call: TRBD2
clone_size: many
cdr3_aa: CASSWFSRREPNEQFF
cdr3_nt: TGTGCCAGCAGCTGGTTCTCTCGGCGGGAGCCGAATGAGCAGTTCTTC

v_call: TRBV11-2
j_call: TRBJ2-3
d_call: TRBD1
clone_size: many
cdr3_aa: CASSLDGQAAQYF
cdr3_nt: TGTGCCAGCAGCTTAGATGGACAGGCGGCGCAGTATTTT

v_call: TRBV28
j_call: TRBJ2-7
d_call: TRBD2
clone_size: many
cdr3_aa: CASSPPTSGSYEQYF
cdr3_nt: TGTGCCAGCAGTCCGCCGACTAGCGGGTCCTACGAGCAGTACTTC

v_call: TRBV20-1
j_call: TRBJ2-1
d_call: TRBD1
clone_size: many
cdr3_aa: CSAHRGHNEQFF
cdr3_nt: TGCAGTGCCCACAGGGGGCACAATGAGCAGTTCTTC

v_call: TRBV10-3
j_call: TRBJ1-1
d_call: TRBD1
clone_size: many
cdr3_aa: CAISEGQGMNTEAFF
cdr3_nt: TGTGCCATCAGTGAGGGACAGGGGATGAACACTGAAGCTTTCTTT

v_call: TRBV4-2
j_call: TRBJ2-1
d_call: .
clone_size: many
cdr3_aa: CASSQDWASSPYNEQFF
cdr3_nt: TGTGCCAGCAGCCAAGATTGGGCTAGCAGCCCCTACAATGAGCAGTTCTTC

v_call: TRBV20-1
j_call: TRBJ1-2
d_call: TRBD1
clone_size: many
cdr3_aa: CSATPTGIYGYTF
cdr3_nt: TGCAGTGCCACCCCGACAGGGATATATGGCTACACCTTC

v_call: TRBV12-3/TRBV12-4
j_call: TRBJ1-4
d_call: .
clone_size: many
cdr3_aa: CASSLWGLGNEKLFF
cdr3_nt: TGTGCCAGCAGTTTATGGGGATTGGGGAATGAAAAACTGTTTTTT

v_call: TRBV12-3/TRBV12-4
j_call: TRBJ1-2
d_call: TRBD1
clone_size: many
cdr3_aa: CASRVGTEPYGYTF
cdr3_nt: TGTGCCAGCAGAGTAGGGACAGAACCTTATGGCTACACCTTC

v_call: TRBV19
j_call: TRBJ2-3
d_call: TRBD2
clone_size: many
cdr3_aa: CASSFRASGSTRTDTQYF
cdr3_nt: TGTGCCAGTAGTTTTCGGGCTAGCGGGAGTACTCGCACAGATACGCAGTATTTT